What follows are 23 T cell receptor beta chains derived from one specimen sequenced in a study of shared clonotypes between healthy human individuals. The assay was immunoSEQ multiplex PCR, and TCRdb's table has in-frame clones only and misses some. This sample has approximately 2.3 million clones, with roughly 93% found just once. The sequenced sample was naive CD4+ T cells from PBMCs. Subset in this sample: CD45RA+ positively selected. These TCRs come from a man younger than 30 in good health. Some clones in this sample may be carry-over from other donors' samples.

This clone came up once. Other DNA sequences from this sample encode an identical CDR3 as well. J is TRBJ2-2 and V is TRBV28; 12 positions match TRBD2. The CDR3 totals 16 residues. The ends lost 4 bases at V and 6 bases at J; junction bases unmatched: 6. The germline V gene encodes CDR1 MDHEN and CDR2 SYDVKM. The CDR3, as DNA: TGTGCCAGCAGTTCTCTAGCGGGAGGGCCTTCCGGGGAGCTGTTTTTT. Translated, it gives CASSSLAGGPSGELFF.

The DNA of the CDR3 is TGTGCCACAACGGCTGGGGGGGCGCGGCCCTACGAGCAGTACTTC. It is translated as CATTAGGARPYEQYF. The rearrangement uses TRBV28 and TRBJ2-7; D may be TRBD2 (7 bases). CDR3 length: 15 residues. Germline lookup yields CDR1 MDHEN and CDR2 SYDVKM. V was cut by 10 bases and J by 2 bases, with 21 bases left in between.

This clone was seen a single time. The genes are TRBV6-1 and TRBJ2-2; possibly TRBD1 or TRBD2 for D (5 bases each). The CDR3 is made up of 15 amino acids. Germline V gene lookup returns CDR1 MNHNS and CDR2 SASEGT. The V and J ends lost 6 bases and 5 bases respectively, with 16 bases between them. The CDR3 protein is CASRGPAQGTGELFF. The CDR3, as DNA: TGTGCCAGCAGGGGACCCGCGCAGGGAACCGGGGAGCTGTTTTTT.

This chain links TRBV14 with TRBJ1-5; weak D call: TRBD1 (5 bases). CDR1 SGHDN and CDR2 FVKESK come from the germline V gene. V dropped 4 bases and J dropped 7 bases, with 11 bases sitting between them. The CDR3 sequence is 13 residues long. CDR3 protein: CASSPGRLQPQHF. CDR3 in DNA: TGTGCCAGCAGCCCGGGGCGTTTACAGCCCCAGCATTTT.

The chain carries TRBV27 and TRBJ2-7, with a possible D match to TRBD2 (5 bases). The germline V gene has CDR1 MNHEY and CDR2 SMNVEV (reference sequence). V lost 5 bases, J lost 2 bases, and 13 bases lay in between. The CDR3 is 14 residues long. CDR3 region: CASSPYDGTYEQYF. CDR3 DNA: TGTGCCAGCAGTCCCTACGACGGGACCTACGAGCAGTACTTC.

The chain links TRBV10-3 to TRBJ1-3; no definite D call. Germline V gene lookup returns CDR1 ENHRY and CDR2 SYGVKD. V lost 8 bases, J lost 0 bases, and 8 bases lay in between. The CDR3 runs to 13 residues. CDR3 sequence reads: CAIADGSGNTIYF. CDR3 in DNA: TGTGCCATCGCCGACGGCTCTGGAAACACCATATATTTT.

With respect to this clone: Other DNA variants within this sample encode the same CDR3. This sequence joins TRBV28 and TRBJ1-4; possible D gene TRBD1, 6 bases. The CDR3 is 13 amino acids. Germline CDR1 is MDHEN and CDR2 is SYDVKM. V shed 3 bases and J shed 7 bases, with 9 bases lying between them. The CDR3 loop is CASSLGRGEKLFF. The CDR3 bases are TGTGCCAGCAGTTTGGGCAGGGGTGAAAAACTGTTTTTT.

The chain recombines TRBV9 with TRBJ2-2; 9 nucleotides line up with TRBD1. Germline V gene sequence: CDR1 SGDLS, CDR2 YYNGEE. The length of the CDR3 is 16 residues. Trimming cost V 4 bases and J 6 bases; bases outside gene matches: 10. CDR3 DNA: TGTGCCAGCAGCCAGGGGACAGGGTTGGGTTCCGGGGAGCTGTTTTTT. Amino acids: CASSQGTGLGSGELFF.

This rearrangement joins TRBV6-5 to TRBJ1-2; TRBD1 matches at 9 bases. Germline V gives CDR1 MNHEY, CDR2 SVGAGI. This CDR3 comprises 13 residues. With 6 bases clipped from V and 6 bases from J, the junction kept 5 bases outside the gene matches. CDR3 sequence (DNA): TGTGCCAGCAGCCGTGGACAGGGGAATGGCTACACCTTC. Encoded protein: CASSRGQGNGYTF.

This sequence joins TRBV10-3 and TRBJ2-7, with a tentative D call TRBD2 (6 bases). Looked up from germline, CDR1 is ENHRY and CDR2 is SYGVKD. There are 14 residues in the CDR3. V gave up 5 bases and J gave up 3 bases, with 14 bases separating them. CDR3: CAISPGGPNYEQYF. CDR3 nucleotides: TGTGCCATCAGTCCCGGGGGACCGAACTACGAGCAGTACTTC.

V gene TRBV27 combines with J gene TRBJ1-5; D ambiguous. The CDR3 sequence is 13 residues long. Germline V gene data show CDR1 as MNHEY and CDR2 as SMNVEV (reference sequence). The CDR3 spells CLRTRPWGQPQHF. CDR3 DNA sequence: TGTCTTAGAACCAGGCCGTGGGGTCAGCCCCAGCATTTT.

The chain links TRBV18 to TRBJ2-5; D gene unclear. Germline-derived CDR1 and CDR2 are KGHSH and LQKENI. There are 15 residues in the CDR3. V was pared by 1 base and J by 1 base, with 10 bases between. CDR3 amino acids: CASSPQKGGQETQYF. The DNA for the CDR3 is TGTGCCAGCTCACCACAAAAGGGCGGCCAAGAGACCCAGTACTTC.

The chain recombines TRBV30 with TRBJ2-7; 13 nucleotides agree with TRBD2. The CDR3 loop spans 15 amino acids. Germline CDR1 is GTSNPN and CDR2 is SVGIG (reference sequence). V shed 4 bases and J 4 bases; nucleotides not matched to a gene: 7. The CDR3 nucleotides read TGTGCCTGGAACCGACTAGCGGGAGGACGATACGAGCAGTACTTC. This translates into CAWNRLAGGRYEQYF.

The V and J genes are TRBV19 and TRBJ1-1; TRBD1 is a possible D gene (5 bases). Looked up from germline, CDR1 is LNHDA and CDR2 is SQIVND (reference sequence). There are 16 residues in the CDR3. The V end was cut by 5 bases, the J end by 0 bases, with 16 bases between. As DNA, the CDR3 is TGTGCCAGTAGTGATCTATACAGGACTTTGAACACTGAAGCTTTCTTT. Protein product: CASSDLYRTLNTEAFF.

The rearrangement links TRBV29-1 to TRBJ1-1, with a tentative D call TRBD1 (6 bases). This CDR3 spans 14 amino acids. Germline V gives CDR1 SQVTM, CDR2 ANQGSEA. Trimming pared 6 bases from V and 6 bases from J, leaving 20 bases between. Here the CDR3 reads CSVQGASRIPEAFF. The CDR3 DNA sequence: TGCAGCGTACAGGGTGCGTCCAGGATCCCTGAAGCTTTCTTT.

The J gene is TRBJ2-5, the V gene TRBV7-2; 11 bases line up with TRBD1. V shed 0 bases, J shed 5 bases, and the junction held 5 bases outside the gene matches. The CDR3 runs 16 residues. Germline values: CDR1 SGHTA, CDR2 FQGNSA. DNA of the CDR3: TGTGCCAGCAGCTTAGCTGGGGACAGGGGGTGGGAGACCCAGTACTTC. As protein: CASSLAGDRGWETQYF.

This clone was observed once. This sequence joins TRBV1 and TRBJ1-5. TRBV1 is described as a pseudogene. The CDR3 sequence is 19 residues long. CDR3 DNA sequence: TGCACCAGCAGCCAAGATGAGTGGGTAAGCACCTATAGCAATCAGCCCCAGCATTTT. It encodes CTSSQDEWVSTYSNQPQHF.

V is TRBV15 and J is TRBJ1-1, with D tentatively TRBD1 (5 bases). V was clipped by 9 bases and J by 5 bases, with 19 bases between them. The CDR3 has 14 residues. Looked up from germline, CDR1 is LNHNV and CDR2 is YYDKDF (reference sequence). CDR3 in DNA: TGTGCCACTCACCCACTCAGGGATCTAACTGAAGCTTTCTTT. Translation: CATHPLRDLTEAFF.

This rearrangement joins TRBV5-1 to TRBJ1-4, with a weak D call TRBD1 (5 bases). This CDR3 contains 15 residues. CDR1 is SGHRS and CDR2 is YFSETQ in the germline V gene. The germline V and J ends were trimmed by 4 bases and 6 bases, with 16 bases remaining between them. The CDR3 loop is CASSRGTGPDEKLFF. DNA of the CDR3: TGCGCCAGCAGCCGCGGAACAGGACCTGATGAAAAACTGTTTTTT.

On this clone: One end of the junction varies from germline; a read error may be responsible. CDR3 nucleotide sequence: TGTGCCAGCAGTAACTCAGGGATTTCGGACACCATATATTTT. This translates into CASSNSGISDTIYF. The chain has TRBV6-6 and TRBJ1-3; weak D call: TRBD1 (5 bases). Germline CDR1 reads MNHNY; CDR2 reads SVGAGI (reference sequence). The length of the CDR3 is 14 residues.

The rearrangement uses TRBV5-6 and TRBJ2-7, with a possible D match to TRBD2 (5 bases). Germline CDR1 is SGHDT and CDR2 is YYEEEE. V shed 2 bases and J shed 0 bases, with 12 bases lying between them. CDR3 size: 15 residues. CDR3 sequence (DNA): TGTGCCAGCAGCTTTGGTAGCGCTGACTCCTACGAGCAGTACTTC. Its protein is CASSFGSADSYEQYF.

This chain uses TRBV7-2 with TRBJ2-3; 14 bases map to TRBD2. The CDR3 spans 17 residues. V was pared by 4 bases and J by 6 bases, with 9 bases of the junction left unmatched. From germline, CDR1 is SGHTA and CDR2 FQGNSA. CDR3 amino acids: CASSSGTSGSERDTQYF. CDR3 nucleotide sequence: TGTGCCAGCAGCTCCGGGACTAGCGGGAGTGAGCGGGATACGCAGTATTTT.

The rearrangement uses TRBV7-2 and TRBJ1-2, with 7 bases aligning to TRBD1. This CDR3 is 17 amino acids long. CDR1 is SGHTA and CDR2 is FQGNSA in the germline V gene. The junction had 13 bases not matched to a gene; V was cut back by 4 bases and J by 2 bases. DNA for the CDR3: TGTGCCAGCAGCTACCAGAACAGGGGCGGTTTAAACTATGGCTACACCTTC. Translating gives CASSYQNRGGLNYGYTF.